The sequence of this TCR beta chain was determined in a study of blood T cell repertoires in COVID-19. Whole-study context: PBMCs, B-cell-depleted T cells, or T cells were the source of the cDNA or gDNA that made up the material.

This clone was seen only once. Produced via immunoSEQ multiplex PCR; TCRdb's table is partial and in-frame only. The repertoire holds more than 400,000 clones, with roughly 87% as singletons. This TCR was sampled from a woman in her late teens or twenties who had recovered from COVID-19. What was sequenced was PBMCs or T cells enriched from blood (not recorded which).

The chain's CDR3 is CASSFGSGAGLPYEQYF. CDR3 sequence (DNA): TGTGCCAGCAGCTTTGGGAGTGGAGCGGGACTCCCCTACGAGCAGTACTTC. This chain connects TRBV7-2 to TRBJ2-7, with TRBD2 matching 7 bases. Germline V lookup: CDR1 SGHTA, CDR2 FQGNSA. CDR3 size: 17 residues. V lost 3 bases and J lost 2; bases outside the gene matches: 13.